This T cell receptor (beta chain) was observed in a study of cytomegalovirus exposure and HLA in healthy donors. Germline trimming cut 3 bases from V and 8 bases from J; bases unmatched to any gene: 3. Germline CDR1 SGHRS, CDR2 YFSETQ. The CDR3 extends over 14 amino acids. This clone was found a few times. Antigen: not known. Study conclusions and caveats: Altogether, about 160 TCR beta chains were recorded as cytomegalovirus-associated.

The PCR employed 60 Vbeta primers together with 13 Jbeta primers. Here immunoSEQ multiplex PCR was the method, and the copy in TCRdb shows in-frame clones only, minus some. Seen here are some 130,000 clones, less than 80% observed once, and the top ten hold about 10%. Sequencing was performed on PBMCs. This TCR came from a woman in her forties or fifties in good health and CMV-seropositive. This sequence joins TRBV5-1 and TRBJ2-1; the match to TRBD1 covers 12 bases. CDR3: CASSWGQGAHEQFF. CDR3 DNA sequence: TGCGCCAGCAGCTGGGGACAGGGGGCCCATGAGCAGTTCTTC.